These 7 T cell receptor beta chains share one sample of origin, sequenced in a study of T cells in Graves' hyperthyroidism and ophthalmopathy. Amplified TCR beta CDR3 regions derived from RNA transcripts. First-round RT-PCR of the TCR CDR3 relied on the HTBI primer set. TCRdb recomputed calls from the multiplex PCR reads with MiXCR, one row per CDR3 protein. The repertoire consists of 600,000 to 700,000 distinct CDR3 sequences, with roughly 15% occurring once and the leading ten covering 3.5% to 4.5%. What was sequenced was blood. All receptors derive from a middle-aged woman with Graves' ophthalmopathy.

This clonotype was picked up many times. The chain employs TRBV20-1 and TRBJ2-7, with TRBD2 as a possible D gene (6 bases). The CDR3 has 15 amino acids. V was cut by 5 bases and J by 2 bases, with 19 bases left in between. Germline-derived CDR1 and CDR2 are DFQATT and SNEGSKA (reference sequence). The CDR3, as DNA: TGCAGTGCTCAGGGAGGTAGCGGAGGACCCTACGAGCAGTACTTC. This codes for CSAQGGSGGPYEQYF.

The sample holds a few counts of this clonotype. The V and J genes are TRBV12-3 or TRBV12-4 and TRBJ2-3; D is unresolved. The CDR3 loop spans 15 amino acids. Trimming left V 4 bases short and J 1 base short, with 12 bases between. Here the CDR3 reads CASSSPLRRTDTQYF. In DNA form, the CDR3 reads TGTGCCAGCAGTTCCCCTTTGAGGCGCACAGATACGCAGTATTTT.

This clonotype was recorded at least ten times. The J gene is TRBJ1-1, the V gene TRBV12-3 or TRBV12-4, with D possibly being TRBD1 (5 bases). V was trimmed by 3 bases and J by 1 base, leaving 9 bases between them. The CDR3 is made up of 14 amino acids. CDR3 in amino acids: CASSLTDQNTEAFF. Written as DNA, the CDR3 is TGTGCCAGCAGTTTGACAGATCAGAACACTGAAGCTTTCTTT.

The sample holds a few counts of this clonotype. Germline and junction disagree at one end, which may indicate a read error. The chain joins TRBV7-3 to TRBJ1-1, with 9 bases that match TRBD1. The CDR3 runs to 11 residues. The germline CDR1 and CDR2 sequences are SGHTA and FQGTGA. CDR3 sequence reads: CASSQGQGPAF. DNA of the CDR3: TGTGCCAGCAGCCAAGGACAGGGGCCCGCTTTT.

This clonotype came up many times. The chain links TRBV2 to TRBJ2-6, with unresolved D. The V and J ends lost 5 bases and 0 bases respectively, with 14 bases between them. This CDR3 spans 17 amino acids. Germline V CDR1 and CDR2: SNHLY, FYNNEI. CDR3 nucleotides: TGTGCCAGCAGTATAGGTGAAGGGCACTCTGGGGCCAACGTCCTGACTTTC. It codes for CASSIGEGHSGANVLTF.

This clonotype came up many times. The rearrangement links TRBV19 to TRBJ2-5; no clear D. Germline V gene data show CDR1 as LNHDA and CDR2 as SQIVND (reference sequence). CDR3 length: 12 amino acids. The V and J ends lost 8 bases and 4 bases respectively, with 11 bases between them. CDR3 amino acids: CASGPWGETQYF. CDR3 sequence (DNA): TGTGCCAGTGGGCCTTGGGGAGAGACCCAGTACTTC.

The genes are TRBV5-8 and TRBJ2-4, with a weak D call TRBD1 (5 bases). There are 16 residues in the CDR3. V was trimmed by 0 bases and J by 3 bases, leaving 13 bases between them. CDR1 and CDR2 (germline): SGHTS, YDEGEE. The DNA for the CDR3 is TGTGCCAGCAGCTTGGTACCAGGGTTTAGCAAAAACATTCAGTACTTC. It yields the protein CASSLVPGFSKNIQYF.